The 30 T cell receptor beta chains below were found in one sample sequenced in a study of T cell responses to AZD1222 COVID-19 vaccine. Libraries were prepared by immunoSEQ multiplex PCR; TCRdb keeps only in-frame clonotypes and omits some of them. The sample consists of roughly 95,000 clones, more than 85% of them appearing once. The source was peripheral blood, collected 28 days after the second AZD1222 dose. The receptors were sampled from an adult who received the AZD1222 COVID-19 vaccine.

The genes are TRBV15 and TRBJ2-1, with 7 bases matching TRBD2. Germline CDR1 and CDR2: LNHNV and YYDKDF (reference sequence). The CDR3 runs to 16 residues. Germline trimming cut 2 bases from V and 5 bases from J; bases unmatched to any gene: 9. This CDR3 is CATSRPRGAGNNEQFF. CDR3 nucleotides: TGTGCCACCAGCAGACCCCGGGGAGCGGGGAACAATGAGCAGTTCTTC. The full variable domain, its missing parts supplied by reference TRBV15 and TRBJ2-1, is DAMVIQNPRYQVTQFGKPVTLSCSQTLNHNVMYWYQQKSSQAPKLLFHYYDKDFNNEADTPDNFQSRRPNTSFCFLDIRSPGLGDTAMYLCATSRPRGAGNNEQFFGPGTRLTVL.

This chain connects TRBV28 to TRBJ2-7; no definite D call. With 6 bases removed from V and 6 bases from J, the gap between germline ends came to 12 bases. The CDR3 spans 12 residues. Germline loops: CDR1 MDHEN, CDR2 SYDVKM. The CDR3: CASSADIPEQYF. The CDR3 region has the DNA TGTGCCAGCAGCGCAGACATTCCCGAGCAGTACTTC.

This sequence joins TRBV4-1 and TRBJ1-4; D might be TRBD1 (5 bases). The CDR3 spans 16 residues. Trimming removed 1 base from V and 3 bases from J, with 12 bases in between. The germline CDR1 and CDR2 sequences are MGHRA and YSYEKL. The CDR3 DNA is TGCGCCAGCAGCCAAGGCCAGGGAGGGGCTAATGAAAAACTGTTTTTT. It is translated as CASSQGQGGANEKLFF.

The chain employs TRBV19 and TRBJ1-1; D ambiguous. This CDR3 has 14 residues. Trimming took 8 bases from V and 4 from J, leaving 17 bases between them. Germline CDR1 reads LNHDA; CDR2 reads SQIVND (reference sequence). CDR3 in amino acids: CASAPRLKSTEAFF. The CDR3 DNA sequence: TGTGCCAGTGCCCCCCGTCTGAAGAGCACTGAAGCTTTCTTT. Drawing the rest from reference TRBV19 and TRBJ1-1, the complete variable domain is DGGITQSPKYLFRKEGQNVTLSCEQNLNHDAMYWYRQDPGQGLRLIYYSQIVNDFQKGDIAEGYSVSREKKESFPLTVTSAQKNPTAFYLCASAPRLKSTEAFFGQGTRLTVV.

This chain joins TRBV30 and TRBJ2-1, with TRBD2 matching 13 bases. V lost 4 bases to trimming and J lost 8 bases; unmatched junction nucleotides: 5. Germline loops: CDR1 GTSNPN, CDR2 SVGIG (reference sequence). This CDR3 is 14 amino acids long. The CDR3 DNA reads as TGTGCCTGGAAGGGACTAGCGGGGTCGGATGAGCAGTTCTTC. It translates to CAWKGLAGSDEQFF.

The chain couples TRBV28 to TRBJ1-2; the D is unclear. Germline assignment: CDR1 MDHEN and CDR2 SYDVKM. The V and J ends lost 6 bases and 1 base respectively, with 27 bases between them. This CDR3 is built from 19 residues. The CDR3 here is CASSPNKGTSTYFNYGYTF. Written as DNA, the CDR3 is TGTGCCAGCAGCCCGAACAAAGGCACCTCCACTTACTTTAACTATGGCTACACCTTC.

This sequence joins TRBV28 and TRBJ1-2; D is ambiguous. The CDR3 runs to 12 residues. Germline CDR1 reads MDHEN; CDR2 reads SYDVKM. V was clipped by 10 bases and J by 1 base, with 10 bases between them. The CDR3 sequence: CAITSGNYGYTF. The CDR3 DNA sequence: TGTGCCATCACTTCGGGTAACTATGGCTACACCTTC.

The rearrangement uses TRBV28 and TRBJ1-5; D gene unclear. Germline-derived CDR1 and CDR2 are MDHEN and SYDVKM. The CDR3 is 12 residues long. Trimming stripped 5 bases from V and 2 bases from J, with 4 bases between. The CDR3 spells CASSGGNQPQHF. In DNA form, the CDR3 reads TGTGCCAGCAGTGGGGGCAATCAGCCCCAGCATTTT. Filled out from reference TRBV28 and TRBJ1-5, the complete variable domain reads DVKVTQSSRYLVKRTGEKVFLECVQDMDHENMFWYRQDPGLGLRLIYFSYDVKMKEKGDIPEGYSVSREKKERFSLILESASTNQTSMYLCASSGGNQPQHFGDGTRLSIL.

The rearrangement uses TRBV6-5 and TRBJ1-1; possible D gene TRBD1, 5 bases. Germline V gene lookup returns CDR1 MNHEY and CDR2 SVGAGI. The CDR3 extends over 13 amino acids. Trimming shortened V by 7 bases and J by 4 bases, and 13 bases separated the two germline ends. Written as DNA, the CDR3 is TGTGCCAGCACCCAGGGCAGCGGCACTGAAGCTTTCTTT. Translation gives CASTQGSGTEAFF.

The CDR3: CASSPTATLNQPQHF. In nucleotides, the CDR3 is TGTGCCAGCAGCCCGACCGCTACCCTCAATCAGCCCCAGCATTTT. This sequence joins TRBV9 and TRBJ1-5, with D hard to call. CDR3 size: 15 residues. V was pared by 4 bases and J by 3 bases, with 14 bases between. From germline, CDR1 is SGDLS and CDR2 YYNGEE.

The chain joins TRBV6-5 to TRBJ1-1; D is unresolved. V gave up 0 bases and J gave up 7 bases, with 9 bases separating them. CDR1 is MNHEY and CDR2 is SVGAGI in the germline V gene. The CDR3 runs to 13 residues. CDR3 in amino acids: CASSYSNGVEAFF. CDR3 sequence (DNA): TGTGCCAGCAGTTACTCGAACGGGGTTGAAGCTTTCTTT.

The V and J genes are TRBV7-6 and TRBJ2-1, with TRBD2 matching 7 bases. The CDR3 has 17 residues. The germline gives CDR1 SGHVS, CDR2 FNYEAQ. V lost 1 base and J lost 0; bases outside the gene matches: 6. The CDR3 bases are TGTGCCAGCAGCTTAGGGGCCGGGGGGAGCTCCTACAATGAGCAGTTCTTC. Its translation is CASSLGAGGSSYNEQFF.

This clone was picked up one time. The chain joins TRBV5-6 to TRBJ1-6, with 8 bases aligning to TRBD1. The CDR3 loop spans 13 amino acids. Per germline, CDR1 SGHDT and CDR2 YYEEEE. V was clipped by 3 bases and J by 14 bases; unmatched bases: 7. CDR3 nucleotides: TGTGCCAGCAGCTCCAACAGGGGGAGGGCCCTCCACTTT. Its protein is CASSSNRGRALHF.

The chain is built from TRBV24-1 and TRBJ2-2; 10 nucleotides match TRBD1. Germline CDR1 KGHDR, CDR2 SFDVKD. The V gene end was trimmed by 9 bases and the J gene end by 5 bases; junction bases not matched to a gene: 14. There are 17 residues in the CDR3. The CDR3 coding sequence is TGTGCCACCCACCCTCGCAGGACAGGGGGGGGGACCGGGGAGCTGTTTTTT. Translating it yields CATHPRRTGGGTGELFF.

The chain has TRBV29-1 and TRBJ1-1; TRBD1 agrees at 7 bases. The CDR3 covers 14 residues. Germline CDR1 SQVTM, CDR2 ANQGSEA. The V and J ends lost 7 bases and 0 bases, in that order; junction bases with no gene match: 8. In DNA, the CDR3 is TGCAGCGGATACCGACAGGGTATGAACACTGAAGCTTTCTTT. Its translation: CSGYRQGMNTEAFF.

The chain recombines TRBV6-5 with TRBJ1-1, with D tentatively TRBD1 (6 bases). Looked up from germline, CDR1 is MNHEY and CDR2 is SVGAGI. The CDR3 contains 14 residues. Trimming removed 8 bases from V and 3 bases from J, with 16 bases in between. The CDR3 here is CASRRGVGDTEAFF. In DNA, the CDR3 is TGTGCCAGCCGGAGGGGGGTGGGAGACACTGAAGCTTTCTTT.

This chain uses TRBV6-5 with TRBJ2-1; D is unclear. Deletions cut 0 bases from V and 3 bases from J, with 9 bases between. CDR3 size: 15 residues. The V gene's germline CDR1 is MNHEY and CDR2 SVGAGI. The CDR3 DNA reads TGTGCCAGCAGTTACTCGTCAGGCCTCTACAATGAGCAGTTCTTC. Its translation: CASSYSSGLYNEQFF.

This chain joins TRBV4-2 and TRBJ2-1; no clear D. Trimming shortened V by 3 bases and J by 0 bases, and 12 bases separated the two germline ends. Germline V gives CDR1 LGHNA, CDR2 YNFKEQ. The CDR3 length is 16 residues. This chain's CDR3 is CASSQDDWSSYNEQFF. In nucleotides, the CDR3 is TGTGCCAGCAGCCAGGACGACTGGAGCTCCTACAATGAGCAGTTCTTC.

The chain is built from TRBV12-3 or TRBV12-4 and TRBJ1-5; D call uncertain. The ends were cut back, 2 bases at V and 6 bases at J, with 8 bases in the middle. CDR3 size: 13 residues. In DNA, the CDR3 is TGTGCCAGCAGTTTATTGCCGGGTCAGCCCCAGCATTTT. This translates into CASSLLPGQPQHF.

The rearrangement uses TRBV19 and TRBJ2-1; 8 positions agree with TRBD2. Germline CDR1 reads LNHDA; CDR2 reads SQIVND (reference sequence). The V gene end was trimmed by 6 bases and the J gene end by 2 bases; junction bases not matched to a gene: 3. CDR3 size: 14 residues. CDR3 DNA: TGTGCCAGTAGCCCCGGGGGGGCCTACAATGAGCAGTTCTTC. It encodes CASSPGGAYNEQFF.

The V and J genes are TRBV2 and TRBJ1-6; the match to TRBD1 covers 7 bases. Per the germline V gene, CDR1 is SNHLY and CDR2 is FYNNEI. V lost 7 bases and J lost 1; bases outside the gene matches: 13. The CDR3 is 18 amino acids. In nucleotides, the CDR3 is TGTGCCAGCAAACGCGACAGGGCGATCGGATCCTATAATTCACCCCTCCACTTT. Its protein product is CASKRDRAIGSYNSPLHF.

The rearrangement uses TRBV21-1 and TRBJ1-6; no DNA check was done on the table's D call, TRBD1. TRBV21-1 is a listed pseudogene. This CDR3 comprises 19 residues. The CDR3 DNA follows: TGTGCCAGCAACCTCGTCGGCCTCACGACAGGGGACTATAATTCACCCCTCCACTTT. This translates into CASNLVGLTTGDYNSPLHF.

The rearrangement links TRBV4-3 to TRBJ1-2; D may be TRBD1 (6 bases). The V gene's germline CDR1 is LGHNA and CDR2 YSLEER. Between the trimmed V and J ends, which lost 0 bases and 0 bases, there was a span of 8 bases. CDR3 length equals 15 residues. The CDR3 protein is CASSQEQGPNYGYTF. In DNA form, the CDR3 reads TGCGCCAGCAGCCAAGAACAGGGCCCTAACTATGGCTACACCTTC.

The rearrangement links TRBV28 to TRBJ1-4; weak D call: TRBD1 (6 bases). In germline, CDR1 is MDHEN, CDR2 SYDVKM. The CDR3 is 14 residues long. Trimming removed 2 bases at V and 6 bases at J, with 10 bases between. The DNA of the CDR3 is TGTGCCAGCAGTTTAAACGGACAGTATGAAAAACTGTTTTTT. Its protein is CASSLNGQYEKLFF.

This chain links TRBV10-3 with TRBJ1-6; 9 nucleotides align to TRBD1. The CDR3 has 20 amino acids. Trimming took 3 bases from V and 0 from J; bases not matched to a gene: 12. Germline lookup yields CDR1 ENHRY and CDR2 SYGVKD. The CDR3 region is CAISEPPTGGKSSYNSPLHF. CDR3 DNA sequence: TGTGCCATCAGTGAACCCCCCACAGGGGGCAAGAGCTCCTATAATTCACCCCTCCACTTT.

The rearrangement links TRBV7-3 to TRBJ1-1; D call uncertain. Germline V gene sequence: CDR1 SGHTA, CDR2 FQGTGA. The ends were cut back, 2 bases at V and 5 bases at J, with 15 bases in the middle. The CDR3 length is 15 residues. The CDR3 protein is CASSLYPGEGTEAFF. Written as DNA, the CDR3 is TGTGCCAGCAGCTTATATCCCGGGGAGGGAACTGAAGCTTTCTTT.

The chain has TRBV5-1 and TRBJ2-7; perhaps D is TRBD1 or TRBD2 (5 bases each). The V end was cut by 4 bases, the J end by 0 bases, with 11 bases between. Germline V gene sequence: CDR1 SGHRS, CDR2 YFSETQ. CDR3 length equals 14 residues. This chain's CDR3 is CASSTGTVSYEQYF. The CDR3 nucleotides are TGCGCCAGCAGCACGGGGACGGTCTCCTACGAGCAGTACTTC.

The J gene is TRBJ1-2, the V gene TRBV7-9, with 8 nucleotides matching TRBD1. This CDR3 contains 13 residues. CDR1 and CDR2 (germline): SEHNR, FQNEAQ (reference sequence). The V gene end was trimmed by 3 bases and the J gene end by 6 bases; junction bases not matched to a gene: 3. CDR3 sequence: CASSFLQGDGYTF. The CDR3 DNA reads TGTGCCAGCAGCTTCTTACAGGGGGATGGCTACACCTTC.

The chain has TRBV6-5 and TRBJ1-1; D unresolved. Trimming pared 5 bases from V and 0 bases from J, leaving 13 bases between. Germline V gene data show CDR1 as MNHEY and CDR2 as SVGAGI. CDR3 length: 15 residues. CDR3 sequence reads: CASSLARTVNTEAFF. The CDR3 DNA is TGTGCCAGCAGTCTTGCTAGGACGGTGAACACTGAAGCTTTCTTT.

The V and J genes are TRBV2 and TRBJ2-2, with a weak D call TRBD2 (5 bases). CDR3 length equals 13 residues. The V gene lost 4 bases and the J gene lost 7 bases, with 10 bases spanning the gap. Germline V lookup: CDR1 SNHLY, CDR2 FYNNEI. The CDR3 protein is CASSGGLVGELFF. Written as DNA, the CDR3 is TGTGCCAGCAGTGGAGGGCTTGTCGGGGAGCTGTTTTTT.